These 20 T cell receptor beta chains were sequenced from one sample in a study of T cells after yellow fever vaccination. One entry per CDR3 protein results from TCRdb running MiXCR on the 5' RACE reads. The table has hundreds of thousands of distinct CDR3 sequences, around 20% seen once. Here the sequenced sample was PBMCs, taken before the yellow fever booster vaccination. These receptor sequences come from a man younger than 35 who received the YFV17D yellow fever vaccine.

This clonotype was observed at least ten times. This chain links TRBV20-1 with TRBJ1-1; weak D call: TRBD1 (5 bases). The germline gives CDR1 DFQATT, CDR2 SNEGSKA (reference sequence). Trimming stripped 0 bases from V and 6 bases from J, with 14 bases between. This CDR3 is 14 amino acids long. CDR3 amino acids: CSARDRTGVAEAFF. CDR3 in DNA: TGCAGTGCTAGAGATCGAACAGGTGTCGCTGAAGCTTTCTTT.

This chain links TRBV7-9 with TRBJ2-3; the match to TRBD2 covers 8 bases. From germline, CDR1 is SEHNR and CDR2 FQNEAQ (reference sequence). With V trimmed by 5 bases and J by 4 bases, 5 bases remained unmatched. The CDR3 extends over 14 amino acids. This CDR3 reads CASSTGLGADTQYF. CDR3 in DNA: TGTGCCAGCAGCACGGGACTAGGGGCAGATACGCAGTATTTT.

This clonotype was seen a handful of times. The chain couples TRBV5-5 to TRBJ1-2; TRBD1 aligns across 8 bases. Germline lookup yields CDR1 SGHKS and CDR2 YYEKEE (reference sequence). CDR3 length equals 14 residues. The V segment lost 4 bases and the J segment 2 bases; nucleotides outside the gene matches: 4. The CDR3 reads CASSPGQANYGYTF. For the CDR3, the DNA is TGTGCCAGCAGCCCGGGACAGGCAAACTATGGCTACACCTTC.

The chain recombines TRBV5-1 with TRBJ2-1, with D maybe TRBD2 (7 bases). The V gene's germline CDR1 is SGHRS and CDR2 YFSETQ. V lost 4 bases and J lost 4, with 15 bases in between. This CDR3 contains 15 residues. The CDR3 DNA sequence: TGCGCCAGCAGCATCACGGGGGGCGGTTACAATGAGCAGTTCTTC. It encodes CASSITGGGYNEQFF.

The chain joins TRBV24-1 to TRBJ2-5; perhaps TRBD1 as D (6 bases). Germline CDR1 and CDR2: KGHDR and SFDVKD. The CDR3 runs 14 residues. V dropped 3 bases and J dropped 2 bases, with 9 bases sitting between them. CDR3 DNA: TGTGCCACCAGTGATCCGCAGGGGCAAGAGACCCAGTACTTC. It codes for CATSDPQGQETQYF.

This clonotype was picked up a small number of times. V usage is TRBV7-3 and J usage is TRBJ2-4, with TRBD2 identical over 10 bases. Germline CDR1 and CDR2: SGHTA and FQGTGA. V was pared by 6 bases and J by 3 bases, with 5 bases of the junction left unmatched. This CDR3 spans 15 amino acids. CDR3: CASRLLAGDKNIQYF. The CDR3 DNA sequence: TGTGCCAGCAGGTTGCTAGCGGGGGACAAAAACATTCAGTACTTC.

V usage is TRBV7-9 and J usage is TRBJ2-3, with 8 nucleotides matching TRBD2. The germline CDR1 and CDR2 sequences are SEHNR and FQNEAQ (reference sequence). CDR3 size: 15 residues. Trimming removed 4 bases from V and 4 bases from J; junction bases left unmatched: 7. The CDR3 coding sequence is TGTGCCAGCAGCTCCAGGGGAGCGGGGGCAGATACGCAGTATTTT. Translated, it gives CASSSRGAGADTQYF. The whole variable domain, filled in from reference TRBV7-9 and TRBJ2-3, reads DTGVSQNPRHKITKRGQNVTFRCDPISEHNRLYWYRQTLGQGPEFLTYFQNEAQLEKSRLLSDRFSAERPKGSFSTLEIQRTEQGDSAMYLCASSSRGAGADTQYFGPGTRLTVL.

CDR3 in amino acids: CSARTGSPSYEQYV. The DNA for the CDR3 is TGCAGTGCTAGGACCGGGTCACCCTCCTACGAGCAGTACGTC. The rearrangement links TRBV20-1 to TRBJ2-7; D gene uncertain. This CDR3 contains 14 residues. Between the trimmed V and J ends, which lost 3 bases and 0 bases, there was a span of 12 bases. From germline, CDR1 is DFQATT and CDR2 SNEGSKA (reference sequence).

At least ten counts were recorded for this clonotype. The chain joins TRBV5-5 to TRBJ2-5; TRBD2 might be the D (6 bases). The CDR3 extends over 20 amino acids. Trimming shortened V by 6 bases and J by 4 bases, and 34 bases separated the two germline ends. The germline V gene has CDR1 SGHKS and CDR2 YYEKEE (reference sequence). The DNA for the CDR3 is TGTGCCAGCACCTTAGTGGGTGGGGCTAAAGGCTACCTGGGGGGAGAGACCCAGTACTTC. It encodes CASTLVGGAKGYLGGETQYF.

The rearrangement links TRBV4-3 to TRBJ1-2; 7 nucleotides match TRBD1. The CDR3 is made up of 14 amino acids. Germline loops: CDR1 LGHNA, CDR2 YSLEER. Trimming took 1 base from V and 6 from J; bases not matched to a gene: 5. The CDR3: CASSQVITGDGYTF. CDR3 sequence (DNA): TGCGCCAGCAGCCAAGTAATAACAGGGGATGGCTACACCTTC.

The chain carries TRBV5-1 and TRBJ1-6; D is unclear. The CDR3 sequence is 14 residues long. V was shortened by 0 bases and J by 10 bases, with 11 bases between the two germline ends. The germline gives CDR1 SGHRS, CDR2 YFSETQ. The CDR3, as DNA: TGCGCCAGCAGCTTGGCGGCGGTAGACTCACCCCTCCACTTT. Encoded protein: CASSLAAVDSPLHF. Together with reference TRBV5-1 and TRBJ1-6, the CDR3 gives the full variable domain: KAGVTQTPRYLIKTRGQQVTLSCSPISGHRSVSWYQQTPGQGLQFLFEYFSETQRNKGNFPGRFSGRQFSNSRSEMNVSTLELGDSALYLCASSLAAVDSPLHFGNGTRLTVT.

The chain links TRBV6-5 to TRBJ2-7, with D hard to call. From germline, CDR1 is MNHEY and CDR2 SVGAGI. This CDR3 is 11 amino acids long. Trimming removed 8 bases from V and 5 bases from J, with 10 bases in between. The CDR3 loop reads CASQDSNEQYF. For the CDR3, the DNA is TGTGCCAGCCAAGACTCTAACGAGCAGTACTTC.

The chain joins TRBV28 to TRBJ2-3; TRBD2 might be the D (6 bases). Germline CDR1 and CDR2: MDHEN and SYDVKM. The CDR3 is 16 residues long. Trimming cost V 4 bases and J 5 bases, with 19 bases left between them. CDR3 nucleotides: TGTGCCAGCAGTTCCGCCCGTTCGTGGCGGGGAGATACGCAGTATTTT. Its protein is CASSSARSWRGDTQYF. Full variable domain (remainder filled in from reference TRBV28 and TRBJ2-3): DVKVTQSSRYLVKRTGEKVFLECVQDMDHENMFWYRQDPGLGLRLIYFSYDVKMKEKGDIPEGYSVSREKKERFSLILESASTNQTSMYLCASSSARSWRGDTQYFGPGTRLTVL.

This clonotype was detected only a few times. The rearrangement links TRBV19 to TRBJ2-1; 13 nucleotides align to TRBD2. V trimming: 4 bases; J trimming: 5 bases; junction bases outside the gene matches: 14. The CDR3 length is 19 residues. Germline V CDR1 and CDR2: LNHDA, SQIVND (reference sequence). The CDR3 here is CASSTPTSGGSLLDNEQFF. The CDR3 nucleotides read TGTGCCAGTAGTACCCCGACTAGCGGGGGGTCCCTCTTGGACAATGAGCAGTTCTTC.

This clonotype was counted only a few times. This sequence joins TRBV20-1 and TRBJ2-3; possibly TRBD1 for D (6 bases). The length of the CDR3 is 15 residues. Germline V gene sequence: CDR1 DFQATT, CDR2 SNEGSKA (reference sequence). V lost 6 bases and J 4 bases, leaving 20 bases between the germline ends. The CDR3, as DNA: TGCAGTGCCGGTGAACAGGGTAGAGGATCAGATACGCAGTATTTT. This codes for CSAGEQGRGSDTQYF.

The V and J genes are TRBV24-1 and TRBJ2-5, with unresolved D. CDR3 length: 15 residues. V was cut by 1 base and J by 2 bases, with 10 bases left in between. Germline V lookup: CDR1 KGHDR, CDR2 SFDVKD. As DNA, the CDR3 is TGTGCCACCAGTGATTTCCCCCAGGCACAAGAGACCCAGTACTTC. It is translated as CATSDFPQAQETQYF.

The genes are TRBV30 and TRBJ1-1; no definite D call. Trimming left V 5 bases short and J 5 bases short, with 9 bases between. Germline V CDR1 and CDR2: GTSNPN, SVGIG (reference sequence). The CDR3 is made up of 11 amino acids. The CDR3 DNA follows: TGTGCCTGGTTACGGGGTACTGAAGCTTTCTTT. It codes for CAWLRGTEAFF.

This clonotype came up a few times. The chain employs TRBV6-5 and TRBJ2-1, with a possible D match to TRBD2 (5 bases). CDR1 MNHEY and CDR2 SVGAGI come from the germline V gene. CDR3 length: 14 amino acids. V was pared by 8 bases and J by 6 bases, with 17 bases between. CDR3 in amino acids: CASGRGLASNEQFF. CDR3 coding DNA: TGTGCCAGCGGAAGAGGACTCGCCTCCAATGAGCAGTTCTTC.

This clonotype was seen repeatedly, ten times or more. The CDR3 loop is CASSLGVSSVRDTQYF. The CDR3 DNA reads as TGTGCCAGCAGTTTAGGCGTGTCTAGCGTGAGAGATACGCAGTATTTT. V is TRBV27 and J is TRBJ2-3; a weak D match, TRBD2 (6 bases). In germline, CDR1 is MNHEY, CDR2 SMNVEV (reference sequence). The ends were cut back, 2 bases at V and 5 bases at J, with 17 bases in the middle. This CDR3 has 16 amino acids.

This clonotype was seen a few times. The chain links TRBV20-1 to TRBJ1-1; 8 bases line up with TRBD1. The germline CDR1 and CDR2 sequences are DFQATT and SNEGSKA (reference sequence). Unmatched junction bases numbered 3, after V lost 3 bases and J lost 0 bases. The CDR3 is 14 amino acids. The DNA of the CDR3 is TGCAGTGCTAGGGGGGACAGGATGAACACTGAAGCTTTCTTT. It specifies CSARGDRMNTEAFF.